This TCR beta chain was profiled in a study of cytomegalovirus exposure and HLA in healthy donors. Across the study: Per a later analysis, the roughly 680 first-cohort and 120 validation repertoires shared one platform.

Assay used: immunoSEQ multiplex PCR; TCRdb lists only in-frame clones, some missing. The data hold about 150,000 clones, with around 89% observed a single time. Between the trimmed V and J ends, which lost 4 bases and 3 bases, there was a span of 10 bases. This CDR3 is 13 amino acids long. Germline loops: CDR1 MNHNY, CDR2 SVGAGI (reference sequence). Broader study findings: The classifier was said to identify cytomegalovirus status with high specificity and sensitivity. Some public TCRs appeared in many individuals, while most sequences were rare.

Note on this clone: What it binds is not known.

This sequence was found in a woman aged 30 to 39 in good health and CMV-seropositive. This chain joins TRBV6-6 and TRBJ2-7; possible D gene TRBD1, 7 bases. The sample was PBMCs. The CDR3 here is CASSWRDSYEQYF. In DNA, the CDR3 is TGTGCCAGCAGTTGGCGGGACAGCTACGAGCAGTACTTC.